These 27 T cell receptor beta chains came from one sample sequenced in a study of beta chain features in type 1 diabetes. These TCRs' antigens remain unknown. Findings of the study overall: TCRB CDR3 length was moderately but significantly reduced in all four CD4+ subsets of Type 1 diabetes patients.

Investigators reverse transcribed all isolated RNA, so they sequenced expressed TCRB transcripts. This table comes from immunoSEQ multiplex PCR, and its TCRdb copy is limited to in-frame clones, with some not included. The top ten hold 0.45% to 0.6% of the sample, which has 150,000 to 190,000 clones, over 9% seen once. The sample was central memory CD4+ T cells from blood. These receptors originate from a man aged 25-40 years with type 1 diabetes.

This clone has just a few counts. The V call is TRBV19, the J call TRBJ2-1; D remains ambiguous. The germline CDR1 and CDR2 sequences are LNHDA and SQIVND (reference sequence). V was cut by 3 bases and J by 6 bases, with 9 bases left in between. The CDR3 totals 13 residues. CDR3: CASSIVARNEQFF. The DNA for the CDR3 is TGTGCCAGTAGTATCGTGGCCCGCAATGAGCAGTTCTTC.

This clone was seen a few times. V usage is TRBV4-1 and J usage is TRBJ2-1; D may be TRBD2 (5 bases). The V gene lost 4 bases and the J gene lost 4 bases, with 14 bases spanning the gap. Germline V gives CDR1 MGHRA, CDR2 YSYEKL. The CDR3 has 15 residues. This CDR3 is CASSPRGGMYNEQFF. In DNA form, the CDR3 reads TGCGCCAGCAGCCCCCGTGGAGGAATGTACAATGAGCAGTTCTTC.

The chain recombines TRBV4-2 with TRBJ1-1, with 7 bases identical to TRBD1. Germline V gene sequence: CDR1 LGHNA, CDR2 YNFKEQ. This CDR3 comprises 14 residues. The ends lost 2 bases at V and 5 bases at J; junction bases unmatched: 5. The CDR3: CASSQTGVGTEAFF. CDR3 nucleotide sequence: TGTGCCAGCAGCCAAACAGGGGTCGGTACTGAAGCTTTCTTT.

This clone appeared a few times. The rearrangement joins TRBV11-3 to TRBJ2-3; the D is unclear. Trimming stripped 5 bases from V and 2 bases from J, with 5 bases between. CDR3 length: 12 amino acids. Germline CDR1 reads SGHNT; CDR2 reads YENEEA. The CDR3 region is CASSQYTDTQYF. CDR3 sequence (DNA): TGTGCCAGCAGCCAGTACACAGATACGCAGTATTTT.

This chain uses TRBV2 with TRBJ2-1; TRBD2 is a possible D gene (6 bases). The CDR3 contains 13 residues. The V end lost 6 bases, the J end lost 1 base, and 7 bases lay between the germline ends. Per germline, CDR1 SNHLY and CDR2 FYNNEI. CDR3 sequence: CASSGGSYNEQFF. CDR3 DNA sequence: TGTGCCAGCAGCGGGGGATCCTACAATGAGCAGTTCTTC. Full variable domain (rest looked up from reference TRBV2 and TRBJ2-1): EPEVTQTPSHQVTQMGQEVILRCVPISNHLYFYWYRQILGQKVEFLVSFYNNEISEKSEIFDDQFSVERPDGSNFTLKIRSTKLEDSAMYFCASSGGSYNEQFFGPGTRLTVL.

The V and J genes are TRBV7-9 and TRBJ2-7; no clear D. The CDR3 runs 14 residues. The ends were cut back, 5 bases at V and 0 bases at J, with 11 bases in the middle. The germline V gene has CDR1 SEHNR and CDR2 FQNEAQ (reference sequence). CDR3 nucleotide sequence: TGTGCCAGCAGCCCTCGAGAGAGCTCCTACGAGCAGTACTTC. This codes for CASSPRESSYEQYF.

This chain links TRBV7-9 with TRBJ1-4, with unresolved D. CDR3 length equals 12 residues. Trimming pared 5 bases from V and 8 bases from J, leaving 9 bases between. CDR1 SEHNR and CDR2 FQNEAQ come from the germline V gene (reference sequence). CDR3 bases: TGTGCCAGCAGCCACCGGTTCGAAAAACTGTTTTTT. Amino acid sequence: CASSHRFEKLFF.

J is TRBJ2-7 and V is TRBV6-5; possible D gene TRBD1, 6 bases. The CDR3 length is 15 residues. Trimming stripped 7 bases from V and 2 bases from J, with 18 bases between. Germline V gene data show CDR1 as MNHEY and CDR2 as SVGAGI. CDR3 amino acids: CASTKNRDTAYEQYF. The CDR3 nucleotides read TGTGCCAGCACCAAAAACCGGGACACCGCCTACGAGCAGTACTTC.

CDR3 amino acids: CASMAGEFAYEQFF. CDR3 in DNA: TGTGCCAGCATGGCGGGAGAGTTTGCCTATGAGCAGTTCTTC. V usage is TRBV2 and J usage is TRBJ2-1; 7 bases align to TRBD2. In germline, CDR1 is SNHLY, CDR2 FYNNEI. V dropped 7 bases and J dropped 8; count of bases not matched to a gene: 11. The CDR3 spans 14 residues.

This clone was seen a handful of times. The chain couples TRBV27 to TRBJ1-1; D is unclear. The ends were cut back, 2 bases at V and 10 bases at J, with 14 bases in the middle. The germline CDR1 and CDR2 sequences are MNHEY and SMNVEV (reference sequence). The CDR3 length is 13 residues. This CDR3 is CASSLLGVKRAFF. The CDR3 nucleotides are TGTGCCAGCAGTTTACTGGGAGTAAAAAGAGCTTTCTTT.

In its sample, this clone was seen a few times. The J gene is TRBJ2-5, the V gene TRBV2; the D gene is possibly TRBD1 (5 bases). Between the trimmed V and J ends, which lost 8 bases and 5 bases, there was a span of 15 bases. The CDR3 is 13 amino acids. The V gene's germline CDR1 is SNHLY and CDR2 FYNNEI. The CDR3 loop reads CASYPGLVETQYF. CDR3 nucleotide sequence: TGTGCCAGCTATCCAGGGCTGGTGGAGACCCAGTACTTC.

The J gene is TRBJ2-2, the V gene TRBV30, with D possibly being TRBD1 (6 bases). Germline V gives CDR1 GTSNPN, CDR2 SVGIG (reference sequence). CDR3 size: 13 residues. Trimming took off 1 base at V and 5 bases at J, with 8 bases between the two ends. CDR3 nucleotides: TGTGCCTGGAGTGCCCAGGGGACCGGGGAGCTGTTTTTT. Its protein is CAWSAQGTGELFF.

V and J are TRBV19 and TRBJ2-2, with D tentatively TRBD1 (6 bases). This CDR3 spans 15 amino acids. Germline lookup yields CDR1 LNHDA and CDR2 SQIVND (reference sequence). V was clipped by 7 bases and J by 1 base, with 13 bases between them. The CDR3 bases are TGTGCCAGTACAAAACAACAGGGGAACACCGGGGAGCTGTTTTTT. Amino acid sequence: CASTKQQGNTGELFF.

This clone was recorded a few times. The chain joins TRBV7-2 to TRBJ2-7; D is perhaps TRBD1 (5 bases). The germline gives CDR1 SGHTA, CDR2 FQGNSA. CDR3 length: 11 amino acids. For the CDR3, the DNA is TGTGCTTCGACAGCCGCCAGCGAGCAGTACTTC. It specifies CASTAASEQYF.

The rearrangement joins TRBV2 to TRBJ1-2; 8 bases are a match to TRBD1. J lost 8 bases, V lost 7 bases, and 9 bases had no gene match. Germline assignment: CDR1 SNHLY and CDR2 FYNNEI. The CDR3 runs to 13 residues. As DNA, the CDR3 is TGTGCCAGCAAGCAGGGGGCTGGGTACGGCTACACCTTC. It specifies CASKQGAGYGYTF. The variable domain in full, completed from reference TRBV2 and TRBJ1-2, reads EPEVTQTPSHQVTQMGQEVILRCVPISNHLYFYWYRQILGQKVEFLVSFYNNEISEKSEIFDDQFSVERPDGSNFTLKIRSTKLEDSAMYFCASKQGAGYGYTFGSGTRLTVV.

The sample holds a few counts of this clone. The V and J genes are TRBV18 and TRBJ1-5; TRBD1 might be the D (6 bases). V lost 6 bases and J 3 bases, leaving 12 bases between the germline ends. Germline values: CDR1 KGHSH, CDR2 LQKENI. The CDR3 consists of 14 residues. CDR3 loop: CASSGDMFNQPQHF. The CDR3 DNA is TGTGCCAGCTCGGGGGACATGTTCAATCAGCCCCAGCATTTT. The variable domain in full, completed from reference TRBV18 and TRBJ1-5, reads NAGVMQNPRHLVRRRGQEARLRCSPMKGHSHVYWYRQLPEEGLKFMVYLQKENIIDESGMPKERFSAEFPKEGPSILRIQQVVRGDSAAYFCASSGDMFNQPQHFGDGTRLSIL.

The CDR3 DNA reads TGTGCCAGCAGCCCGAGGGGGACAGGAATCCTGTTGGGAGCTTTCTTT. Protein product: CASSPRGTGILLGAFF. The chain couples TRBV7-9 to TRBJ1-1, with TRBD1 matching 8 bases. Germline V gene sequence: CDR1 SEHNR, CDR2 FQNEAQ (reference sequence). The CDR3 consists of 16 residues. J lost 10 bases, V lost 5 bases, and 18 bases had no gene match.

The sample holds a few counts of this clone. The gene calls are TRBV5-4 and TRBJ2-2; the D gene is possibly TRBD2 (6 bases). V dropped 0 bases and J dropped 6 bases, with 12 bases sitting between them. There are 15 residues in the CDR3. Germline-derived CDR1 and CDR2 are SGHNT and YYREEE (reference sequence). Written as DNA, the CDR3 is TGTGCCAGCAGCTTGGACCGCGGGATCGCCGGGGAGCTGTTTTTT. Translating gives CASSLDRGIAGELFF.

This clone was seen a few times. The chain recombines TRBV10-3 with TRBJ2-2; D is ambiguous. Germline CDR1 is ENHRY and CDR2 is SYGVKD. This CDR3 is built from 17 residues. The V and J ends lost 2 bases and 5 bases respectively, with 18 bases between them. The CDR3 DNA reads TGTGCCATCAGTGAGACGATTACCGGAGCCGTTACCGGGGAGCTGTTTTTT. As protein: CAISETITGAVTGELFF.

Only a few counts were recorded for this clone. One end of the junction does not line up with germline, which may come from a read error. The chain carries TRBV19 and TRBJ2-1; D is uncertain. The CDR3 runs to 12 residues. Germline V gives CDR1 LNHDA, CDR2 SQIVND (reference sequence). The chain's CDR3 is CATRYSNNEQFF. The CDR3 bases are TGTGCCACTAGATACTCCAACAATGAGCAGTTCTTC.

V usage is TRBV11-3 and J usage is TRBJ1-1; D is ambiguous. This CDR3 is 13 amino acids long. The V and J ends lost 0 bases and 4 bases respectively, with 6 bases between them. CDR1 SGHNT and CDR2 YENEEA come from the germline V gene. The CDR3, as DNA: TGTGCCAGCAGCTTAGATCGTTTCACTGAAGCTTTCTTT. This gives the protein CASSLDRFTEAFF.

The chain recombines TRBV6-5 with TRBJ2-1, with D unresolved. Trimming pared 2 bases from V and 0 bases from J, leaving 8 bases between. The CDR3 runs to 15 residues. The germline V gene encodes CDR1 MNHEY and CDR2 SVGAGI. The CDR3 here is CASSYVFSSYNEQFF. The CDR3 nucleotides read TGTGCCAGCAGTTACGTCTTTAGCTCCTACAATGAGCAGTTCTTC.

The genes are TRBV27 and TRBJ1-2; maybe TRBD1 (5 bases). CDR1 and CDR2 (germline): MNHEY, SMNVEV (reference sequence). The CDR3 loop spans 15 amino acids. V lost 3 bases and J 5 bases, leaving 16 bases between the germline ends. The CDR3 is CASSLAPRAAYGYTF. The CDR3 coding sequence is TGTGCCAGCAGTTTGGCCCCCAGGGCTGCGTATGGCTACACCTTC.

The rearrangement links TRBV29-1 to TRBJ1-2, with D uncertain. The CDR3 is 13 amino acids. V dropped 1 base and J dropped 8 bases, with 14 bases sitting between them. Looked up from germline, CDR1 is SQVTM and CDR2 is ANQGSEA. The DNA for the CDR3 is TGCAGCGTTGAAGCCCCTCAGTTTTTGGGCTACACCTTC. Amino acids: CSVEAPQFLGYTF.

The chain is built from TRBV11-2 and TRBJ2-5; D is uncertain. The CDR3 runs to 12 residues. CDR1 is SGHAT and CDR2 is FQNNGV in the germline V gene. V lost 1 base, J lost 4 bases, and 4 bases lay in between. The CDR3 loop is CASSLVAETQYF. The CDR3 DNA sequence: TGTGCCAGCAGCTTAGTAGCAGAGACCCAGTACTTC.

V is TRBV19 and J is TRBJ2-1, with TRBD2 matching 13 bases. The trim removed 4 bases at V and 7 bases at J, leaving 4 bases unmatched. Germline values: CDR1 LNHDA, CDR2 SQIVND (reference sequence). The CDR3 contains 15 residues. The CDR3 nucleotides are TGTGCCAGTAGTACCGGGACTAGCGGGGTTAATGAGCAGTTCTTC. As protein: CASSTGTSGVNEQFF.

This clone was seen a few times. The V and J genes are TRBV30 and TRBJ1-1; TRBD1 matches at 7 bases. This CDR3 spans 15 amino acids. The germline gives CDR1 GTSNPN, CDR2 SVGIG (reference sequence). Trimming at V came to 1 base and at J to 0 bases, leaving 5 bases not matched to a gene. This CDR3 is CAWSAHRGMNTEAFF. In DNA form, the CDR3 reads TGTGCCTGGAGTGCCCACAGGGGAATGAACACTGAAGCTTTCTTT. Using reference TRBV30 and TRBJ1-1 for the parts outside the CDR3, the full variable domain is SQTIHQWPATLVQPVGSPLSLECTVEGTSNPNLYWYRQAAGRGLQLLFYSVGIGQISSEVPQNLSASRPQDRQFILSSKKLLLSDSGFYLCAWSAHRGMNTEAFFGQGTRLTVV.